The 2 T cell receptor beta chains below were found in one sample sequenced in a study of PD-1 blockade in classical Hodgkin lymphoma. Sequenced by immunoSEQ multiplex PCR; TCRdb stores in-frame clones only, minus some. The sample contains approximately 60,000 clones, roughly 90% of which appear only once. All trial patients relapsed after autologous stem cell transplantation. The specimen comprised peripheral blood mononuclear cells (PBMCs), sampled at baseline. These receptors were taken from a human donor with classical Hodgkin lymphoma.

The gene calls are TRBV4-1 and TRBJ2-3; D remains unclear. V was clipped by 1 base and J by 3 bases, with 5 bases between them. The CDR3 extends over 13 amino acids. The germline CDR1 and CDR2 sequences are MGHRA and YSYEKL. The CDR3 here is CASSQVITDTQYF. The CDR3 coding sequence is TGCGCCAGCAGCCAAGTAATTACAGATACGCAGTATTTT.

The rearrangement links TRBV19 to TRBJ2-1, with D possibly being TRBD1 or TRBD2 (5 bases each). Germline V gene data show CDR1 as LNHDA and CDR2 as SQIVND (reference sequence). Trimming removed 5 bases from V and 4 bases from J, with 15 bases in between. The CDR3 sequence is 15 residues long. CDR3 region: CASSPSWDHYNEQFF. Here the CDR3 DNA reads TGTGCCAGTAGTCCCTCATGGGACCATTACAATGAGCAGTTCTTC.